This TCR beta chain was sequenced during a study of blood T cells in healthy people across ages. The CDR3 has 12 residues. V lost 5 bases and J lost 5; bases outside the gene matches: 2. Then a second PCR, running roughly 7 to 11 cycles, was carried out with a sample-barcoded 5' primer and a J-beta primer mix. TCRdb re-called the 5' RACE reads through MiXCR, storing one row per CDR3 protein. The sample yields some 900,000 distinct CDR3 sequences, around 48% seen once. Sample: blood. This clonotype was obtained from a man aged 25-45 years in good health. V is TRBV12-3 or TRBV12-4 and J is TRBJ1-2; TRBD1 matches 7 bases. CDR3 in amino acids: CASSAQGYGYTF. CDR3 sequence (DNA): TGTGCCAGCAGTGCACAGGGGTATGGCTACACCTTC.